Presented here are 22 T cell receptor beta chains from one specimen sequenced in a study of T cells in Graves' hyperthyroidism and ophthalmopathy. Amplified TCR beta CDR3 regions came from RNA transcripts. During a first-round RT-PCR of the TCR CDR3, the HTBI primer set was used. MiXCR was run by TCRdb on the multiplex PCR reads, yielding one entry per CDR3 protein. The table has approximately 30,000 distinct CDR3 sequences, 45% to 55% seen once; the top ten hold roughly 27%. Sequencing used blood. These receptors were taken from a woman between 40 and 50 years old with Graves' ophthalmopathy.

This clonotype was observed many times. This chain uses TRBV27 with TRBJ2-7; TRBD2 matches at 14 bases. CDR3 size: 14 residues. Unmatched junction bases numbered 1, after V lost 6 bases and J lost 3 bases. The germline V gene has CDR1 MNHEY and CDR2 SMNVEV (reference sequence). DNA for the CDR3: TGTGCCAGCAGCGGACTAGCGGGAGGCTACGAGCAGTACTTC. It yields the protein CASSGLAGGYEQYF.

The rearrangement joins TRBV5-4 to TRBJ2-7, with 11 bases that match TRBD2. The CDR3 has 18 amino acids. V was pared by 0 bases and J by 3 bases, with 11 bases of the junction left unmatched. CDR1 and CDR2 (germline): SGHNT, YYREEE (reference sequence). CDR3 protein: CASSLATLAGGEIYEQYF. CDR3 nucleotide sequence: TGTGCCAGCAGCTTGGCGACCCTAGCGGGAGGCGAAATCTACGAGCAGTACTTC.

The gene calls are TRBV7-3 and TRBJ1-6; the D is unclear. The CDR3 is made up of 17 amino acids. V shed 5 bases and J shed 3 bases, with 17 bases lying between them. Germline CDR1 is SGHTA and CDR2 is FQGTGA. CDR3 sequence: CASSATSQNGYNSPLHF. CDR3 sequence (DNA): TGTGCCAGCAGCGCGACTAGCCAAAACGGCTATAATTCACCCCTCCACTTT.

This clonotype was picked up a small number of times. The genes are TRBV2 and TRBJ2-1; TRBD2 might be the D (6 bases). CDR3 size: 12 residues. Germline V lookup: CDR1 SNHLY, CDR2 FYNNEI. V lost 6 bases to trimming and J lost 5 bases, with 8 bases between them. CDR3 sequence: CASRRDDNEQFF. CDR3 nucleotide sequence: TGTGCCAGCAGGCGGGACGACAATGAGCAGTTCTTC.

The rearrangement joins TRBV7-3 to TRBJ2-3; 9 bases line up with TRBD2. The length of the CDR3 is 16 residues. V shed 0 bases, J shed 1 base, and the junction held 2 bases outside the gene matches. In germline, CDR1 is SGHTA, CDR2 FQGTGA. CDR3 nucleotide sequence: TGTGCCAGCAGCTTAACTTCTAGCGGGGGCACAGATACGCAGTATTTT. Translated, it gives CASSLTSSGGTDTQYF.

Many counts were recorded for this clonotype. The chain carries TRBV6-5 and TRBJ2-7; 10 bases are shared with TRBD1. The V and J ends lost 0 bases and 3 bases, in that order; junction bases with no gene match: 2. The CDR3 spans 15 residues. Germline V gene sequence: CDR1 MNHEY, CDR2 SVGAGI. CDR3 sequence: CASSYSGTGVYEQYF. CDR3 coding DNA: TGTGCCAGCAGTTACTCCGGGACAGGGGTCTACGAGCAGTACTTC.

This clonotype was observed at least ten times. The V and J genes are TRBV19 and TRBJ1-2, with TRBD1 matching 10 bases. Trimming removed 2 bases from V and 0 bases from J; junction bases left unmatched: 15. Per germline, CDR1 LNHDA and CDR2 SQIVND (reference sequence). The CDR3 sequence is 20 residues long. DNA of the CDR3: TGTGCCAGTAGTATAAGACCCGGGACAGGGGAAAGAGGAACTAACTATGGCTACACCTTC. It yields the protein CASSIRPGTGERGTNYGYTF.

Concerning this clonotype: The CDR3 ends on some other residue instead of the conserved phenylalanine or tryptophan, so this is likely a read error. The DNA is left out, because the CDR3 cannot be placed on it with certainty; the CDR3 is given as TCRdb lists it. This sequence joins TRBV19 and TRBJ2-2; TRBD1, as called in the table, went unchecked against the DNA. Germline V CDR1 and CDR2: LNHDA, SQIVND (reference sequence). The CDR3 spans 17 residues, counting both ends. This chain's CDR3 is CASRTYRTRSNTGERFC.

The chain recombines TRBV24-1 with TRBJ1-2; no clear D. Trimming stripped 4 bases from V and 8 bases from J, with 16 bases between. This CDR3 spans 14 amino acids. CDR1 is KGHDR, CDR2 SFDVKD, per germline. This CDR3 reads CATSDPNSGRGYTF. The CDR3 DNA reads TGTGCCACCAGTGACCCTAACAGCGGACGGGGCTACACCTTC.

Regarding this clonotype: One junction end disagrees with the germline gene, perhaps due to a read error. The rearrangement links TRBV24-1 to TRBJ1-4; no firm D call. The CDR3 totals 21 residues. Germline CDR1 is KGHDR and CDR2 is SFDVKD. CDR3 coding DNA: TGTGCCACCAGTGATTTTGTGGGAGGGCCAAAGGGAGTAAGAACTAATGAAAAACTGTTGTTT. Its protein is CATSDFVGGPKGVRTNEKLLF.

With regard to this clonotype: The conserved closing phenylalanine or tryptophan is absent in this CDR3, likely reflecting a read error. No DNA is shown, since the ends of the CDR3 on it are uncertain; the CDR3 is the one TCRdb lists. The J gene is TRBJ1-1, the V gene TRBV12-3 or TRBV12-4; the table gives TRBD1 as D, unverified against the DNA. The CDR3 comprises 13 residues, both ends counted. The CDR3 protein is CASSYSAHAEAFL.

This clonotype rates as medium-sized. V gene TRBV2 combines with J gene TRBJ1-2; D not certain. Germline V gene lookup returns CDR1 SNHLY and CDR2 FYNNEI. V was trimmed by 3 bases and J by 3 bases, leaving 8 bases between them. The CDR3 loop spans 13 amino acids. The CDR3 DNA reads as TGTGCCAGCAGTGAGACATATGACTATGGCTACACCTTC. This sequence encodes CASSETYDYGYTF.

By frequency in the sample, this clonotype is medium-sized (0.01 to 0.1%). The V and J genes are TRBV24-1 and TRBJ1-2; D ambiguous. Germline-derived CDR1 and CDR2 are KGHDR and SFDVKD. V was cut by 4 bases and J by 3 bases, with 5 bases left in between. This CDR3 has 12 amino acids. In nucleotides, the CDR3 is TGTGCCACCAGTGACAGTTACTATGGCTACACCTTC. Its protein product is CATSDSYYGYTF.

The chain couples TRBV19 to TRBJ1-2; 10 bases are a match to TRBD1. Trimming removed 5 bases from V and 8 bases from J; junction bases left unmatched: 5. The CDR3 is made up of 13 amino acids. Germline V gene lookup returns CDR1 LNHDA and CDR2 SQIVND (reference sequence). CDR3 protein: CASSGDRGQGYTF. The CDR3 DNA sequence: TGTGCCAGTAGTGGCGACAGGGGGCAAGGCTACACCTTC. Using reference TRBV19 and TRBJ1-2 for the parts outside the CDR3, the full variable domain is DGGITQSPKYLFRKEGQNVTLSCEQNLNHDAMYWYRQDPGQGLRLIYYSQIVNDFQKGDIAEGYSVSREKKESFPLTVTSAQKNPTAFYLCASSGDRGQGYTFGSGTRLTVV.

V and J are TRBV29-1 and TRBJ1-1; D remains ambiguous. Germline CDR1 SQVTM, CDR2 ANQGSEA. Trimming stripped 4 bases from V and 3 bases from J, with 9 bases between. There are 12 residues in the CDR3. The CDR3 nucleotides are TGCAGCGTTGCGGAGATCTACACTGAAGCTTTCTTT. It translates to CSVAEIYTEAFF.

There are many counts of this clonotype. The chain carries TRBV5-1 and TRBJ2-2; 7 bases agree with TRBD1. CDR3 size: 15 residues. V gave up 4 bases and J gave up 0 bases; unmatched junction bases: 3. CDR1 is SGHRS, CDR2 YFSETQ, per germline. CDR3 sequence (DNA): TGCGCCAGCAGCCGGGACAGTCCGAACACCGGGGAGCTGTTTTTT. Translation gives CASSRDSPNTGELFF.

This CDR3 is CATGPGGQGLSNQPQHF. The CDR3 nucleotides read TGTGCCACCGGTCCCGGGGGACAGGGTCTGAGCAATCAGCCCCAGCATTTT. This sequence joins TRBV24-1 and TRBJ1-5; 9 bases align to TRBD1. With 9 bases clipped from V and 1 base from J, the junction kept 12 bases outside the gene matches. Germline CDR1 is KGHDR and CDR2 is SFDVKD. The CDR3 has 17 residues.

This clonotype was detected many times. The V gene is TRBV12-5, the J gene TRBJ1-4; D is uncertain. V lost 2 bases to trimming and J lost 4 bases, with 5 bases between them. The CDR3 runs 13 residues. CDR1 and CDR2 (germline): LGHNT, FRNRAP. In DNA, the CDR3 is TGTGCTAGTGGTTTGCAAGATAATGAAAAACTGTTTTTT. It is translated as CASGLQDNEKLFF.

On this clonotype: A junction boundary mismatches the germline segment, possibly from a read error. The V call is TRBV6-5, the J call TRBJ1-3, with a tentative D call TRBD1 (6 bases). CDR1 and CDR2 (germline): MNHEY, SVGAGI. This CDR3 is 12 amino acids long. CDR3 nucleotides: TGTGCCTTCAGGGACATTGGAAACACTATATATTTT. Its translation: CAFRDIGNTIYF.

In its sample, this clonotype was seen many times. The chain recombines TRBV4-1 with TRBJ2-5, with 7 positions matching TRBD2. After removal of 3 bases from V and 5 bases from J, the junction contained 9 bases not matched to a gene. The CDR3 is 15 residues long. CDR1 and CDR2 (germline): MGHRA, YSYEKL. CDR3 sequence: CASSQRGGPRETQYF. The CDR3 nucleotides are TGCGCCAGCAGCCAGCGGGGAGGGCCCCGGGAGACCCAGTACTTC.

V is TRBV2 and J is TRBJ1-5; 8 bases map to TRBD1. Trimming removed 4 bases from V and 3 bases from J; junction bases left unmatched: 2. This CDR3 is built from 14 residues. The V gene's germline CDR1 is SNHLY and CDR2 FYNNEI. The CDR3 protein is CASSGQGHNQPQHF. CDR3 coding DNA: TGTGCCAGCAGTGGACAGGGGCACAATCAGCCCCAGCATTTT.

This clonotype is categorized as medium-sized. V and J are TRBV19 and TRBJ1-2, with 7 positions matching TRBD1. Losses at the gene ends were 3 bases for V and 5 bases for J; bases not matched to a gene: 9. Germline V gene sequence: CDR1 LNHDA, CDR2 SQIVND (reference sequence). The CDR3 runs 15 residues. The DNA of the CDR3 is TGTGCCAGTAGTATTCGGGTAGGGGGCATGTATGGCTACACCTTC. It translates to CASSIRVGGMYGYTF.